The rows below give T cell receptor beta chains drawn from one sample of a study of blood T cells in healthy people across ages. TCRdb itself ran the 5' RACE reads through MiXCR, one entry per CDR3 protein. The sample includes 700,000 or so distinct CDR3 sequences, 22% seen only once; the top ten take approximately 20%. Specimen: blood. The receptor source for this set is a man between 65 and 85 years old in good health. Each CDR3 is given with its conserved first and last residue. The D gene is left open where the match is weak. Clone sizes are given selectively: once, few, many, or a class where the clone is expanded.

j_gene	d_gene	v_gene	abundance	CDR3nt	CDR3aa
TRBJ2-1	.	TRBV20-1	many	TGCAGTGCCCCCAATCTCGACTCCTACAATGAGCAGTTCTTC	CSAPNLDSYNEQFF
TRBJ2-7	TRBD2	TRBV28	many	TGTGCCAGCAGGAGAGAGGCTAGCGGGGGCTACGAGCAGTACTTC	CASRREASGGYEQYF
TRBJ1-1	.	TRBV19	.	TGTGCCAGTAACTGGGGAGTCAGGGACACTGAAGCTTTCTTT	CASNWGVRDTEAFF
TRBJ2-5	TRBD2	TRBV27	.	TGTGCCAGCAGCAGTCTTGCGGGAGTTCAACGGAAGACCCAGTACTTC	CASSSLAGVQRKTQYF
TRBJ2-3	TRBD2	TRBV4-3	few	TGCGCCAGCAGCCAAGATCTAGGGACTAGCGGCACAGATACGCAGTATTTT	CASSQDLGTSGTDTQYF
TRBJ1-1	.	TRBV5-6	few	TGTGCCAGCAGCTTTAATGGAAGGGCCGCAGCTTTCTTT	CASSFNGRAAAFF
TRBJ2-3	TRBD1	TRBV6-1	.	TGTGCCAGCAGTGGCTGGACAGGGAGAGTTACAGATACGCAGTATTTT	CASSGWTGRVTDTQYF
TRBJ2-5	.	TRBV10-3	.	TGTGCCATCAGTGAGAGGGCAGGGGAAGAGACCCAGTACTTC	CAISERAGEETQYF
TRBJ1-2	.	TRBV28	.	TGTGCCAGCAGACTCGGGACTGACTATGGCTACACCTTC	CASRLGTDYGYTF
TRBJ2-5	TRBD2	TRBV11-2	.	TGTGCCAGCAGTTCTTCAGGCGGGGGGGCGGGAGAGACCCAGTACTTC	CASSSSGGGAGETQYF
TRBJ2-3	.	TRBV20-1	once	TGCAGTGCTTTCCTAAATTCGGCGGCAGGTACGCAGTATTTT	CSAFLNSAAGTQYF
TRBJ1-5	.	TRBV18	.	TGTGCCAGCTCACCATATACTACGGCGAGCAATCAGCCCCAGCATTTT	CASSPYTTASNQPQHF
TRBJ2-1	.	TRBV3-1	.	TGTGCCAGCAGCCAGGGGTGGCAGACTCACAATGAGCAGTTCTTC	CASSQGWQTHNEQFF
TRBJ1-1	.	TRBV5-1	.	TGCGCCAGCGGGGGGGTTCGGAACACTGAAGCTTTCTTT	CASGGVRNTEAFF
TRBJ1-3	TRBD1	TRBV5-1	.	TGCGCCAGCAGCCGGACAGGGGATGGAAACACCATATATTTT	CASSRTGDGNTIYF
TRBJ2-1	TRBD2	TRBV12-3/TRBV12-4	.	TGTGCCAGCAGTATTAGCGGGGTATGGGGGAATGAGCAGTTCTTC	CASSISGVWGNEQFF
TRBJ2-1	.	TRBV18	few	TGTGCCAGCTCACCACAAATCCAGGGAGGCGAGCAGTTCTTC	CASSPQIQGGEQFF
TRBJ2-7	TRBD2	TRBV6-1	.	TGTGCCACTTCTATTAGCGGGGAAAACTCCTACGAGCAGTACTTC	CATSISGENSYEQYF
TRBJ2-3	TRBD2	TRBV20-1	few	TGCAGTGCTAGAGACGCCGCTAGCGGGGGGGCCGTAGATACGCAGTATTTT	CSARDAASGGAVDTQYF
TRBJ1-2	.	TRBV28	.	TGTGCCAGCAGACGAGAGGGGGGGAACTATGGCTACACCTTC	CASRREGGNYGYTF
TRBJ1-2	.	TRBV25-1	once	TGTGCCAGCAGCAACGTTGGCTACACCTTC	CASSNVGYTF
TRBJ1-1	.	TRBV30	few	TGTGCCTGGAGGGAACGGGGGCAAGCTTTCTTT	CAWRERGQAFF
TRBJ1-3	.	TRBV5-6	few	TGTGCCAGCAGCTTGGCCCAGTACTCTGGAAACACCATATATTTT	CASSLAQYSGNTIYF
TRBJ2-3	.	TRBV20-1	few	TGCAGTGCTAGAGATCCTCAGACGGGACCCACAGATACGCAGTATTTT	CSARDPQTGPTDTQYF
TRBJ2-7	.	TRBV7-6	few	TGTGCCAGCAGCCAACCAGTGAGACCTTCCTACGAGCAGTACTTC	CASSQPVRPSYEQYF
TRBJ2-5	.	TRBV21-1	.	TGTGCCAGCAGCAGGACAGGGGAGGTAGAGACCCAGTACTTC	CASSRTGEVETQYF
TRBJ2-3	TRBD2	TRBV20-1	.	TGCAGTGCCCTACTAGCGGGAGCAGATACGCAGTATTTT	CSALLAGADTQYF
TRBJ1-4	.	TRBV2	.	TGTGCCAGCAGTTCCGGGATCCTGGGTAATGAAAAACTGTTTTTT	CASSSGILGNEKLFF
TRBJ2-3	TRBD2	TRBV12-3/TRBV12-4	.	TGTGCCAGCAGTGTAGCGGGAGTTTCGGATACGCAGTATTTT	CASSVAGVSDTQYF
TRBJ1-1	.	TRBV29-1	once	TGCAGCGGTCAACGGGCCATGAACACTGAAGCTTTCTTT	CSGQRAMNTEAFF
TRBJ2-5	.	TRBV29-1	.	TGCAGCGCCCCGGGCCAGGCAGAGACCCAGTACTTC	CSAPGQAETQYF
TRBJ1-1	TRBD1	TRBV28	few	TGTGCCAGCAGAGAACAGGGGAGGGGGGAAGCTTTCTTT	CASREQGRGEAFF
TRBJ2-7	.	TRBV29-1	.	TGCAGCGTAAAACGGGACGGCAGTTACGAGCAGTACTTC	CSVKRDGSYEQYF
TRBJ2-3	.	TRBV3-1	few	TGTGCCAGCAGCCAAGTAAATCTCGGGCAGTATTTT	CASSQVNLGQYF
TRBJ2-4	TRBD2	TRBV7-3	few	TGTGCCAGCAGCTTAACGCCCCTAGCGGGAGCCAAAAACATTCAGTACTTC	CASSLTPLAGAKNIQYF
TRBJ1-4	TRBD1	TRBV2	few	TGTGCCAGCAGGGACAGGGGGCGAACTAATGAAAAACTGTTTTTT	CASRDRGRTNEKLFF
TRBJ1-1	.	TRBV7-9	few	TGTGCCAGCACCGCCGGCAGGGGAGAAACTGAAGCTTTCTTT	CASTAGRGETEAFF
TRBJ1-1	.	TRBV20-1	.	TGCAGTGCGCCCCTAAGGTTTGAAGCTTTCTTT	CSAPLRFEAFF
TRBJ1-2	.	TRBV24-1	few	TGTGCCACCAGTGATTCGTCAGCAGGGGTCGGCTACACCTTC	CATSDSSAGVGYTF
TRBJ2-3	.	TRBV4-3	few	TGCGCCAGCAGCCAAGATAGTTCGTCTTACACAGATACGCAGTATTTT	CASSQDSSSYTDTQYF
TRBJ1-2	.	TRBV28	.	TGTGCCAGCAGTTTTTCGGGGGGAAAGGGCTACACCTTC	CASSFSGGKGYTF
TRBJ1-2	.	TRBV7-2	.	TGTGCCAGCAGCTTAAATGCAGCCCCGATTAACTATGGCTACACCTTC	CASSLNAAPINYGYTF
TRBJ1-5	.	TRBV12-3/TRBV12-4	.	TGTGCCAGCAGTTTAGGCGGGGCAGTCCCTGGCAATCAGCCCCAGCATTTT	CASSLGGAVPGNQPQHF
TRBJ1-2	.	TRBV12-3/TRBV12-4	.	TGTGCCAGCAGTTTAAGGGATTTTGGCTACACCTTC	CASSLRDFGYTF
TRBJ1-5	TRBD1	TRBV4-3	few	TGCGCCAGCAGCCAAGAGTGGACAGGGCGGCAGCCCCAGCATTTT	CASSQEWTGRQPQHF
TRBJ2-3	TRBD2	TRBV20-1	.	TGCAGTGCGAAGGGGGGACTAGGGGCAGATACGCAGTATTTT	CSAKGGLGADTQYF
TRBJ2-3	TRBD2	TRBV7-2	few	TGTGCCAGCAGCTTTTCTAGCGGGAGCGTGGATACGCAGTATTTT	CASSFSSGSVDTQYF
TRBJ2-1	.	TRBV29-1	.	TGCAGCGTGAGGGGGGGGATTGGTGAGCAGTTCTTC	CSVRGGIGEQFF
TRBJ2-1	TRBD2	TRBV29-1	.	TGCAGCGTTGATGGCCTAGCGGGGGGCTACAATGAGCAGTTCTTC	CSVDGLAGGYNEQFF
TRBJ1-5	.	TRBV23-1	.	TGCGCCAGCACACTTCCGGGACTTTGGGGCAATCAGCCCCAGCATTTT	CASTLPGLWGNQPQHF
TRBJ1-3	TRBD1	TRBV28	few	TGTGCCAGCAGTCGGGACAGGTCTGGAAACACCATATATTTT	CASSRDRSGNTIYF
TRBJ2-7	TRBD2	TRBV6-1	few	TGTGCCAGCAGTCCTAGCGGGGGATCCGCGACGCAGTACTTC	CASSPSGGSATQYF
TRBJ2-6	.	TRBV7-6	many	TGTGCCAGCAGCTTAGCCCACACTGGGGCCAACGTCCTGACTTTC	CASSLAHTGANVLTF